This T cell receptor (beta chain) was captured in a study of identical twins. MiXCR, applied by TCRdb to the 5' RACE reads, yields one record per CDR3 protein. The sample holds some 440,000 distinct CDR3 sequences, roughly 24% seen once. The CDR3 extends over 10 amino acids. V lost 7 bases to trimming and J lost 3 bases, with 4 bases between them. Germline lookup yields CDR1 SQVTM and CDR2 ANQGSEA. This sample also belongs to another study, concerning T cells expressing NK-cell markers.

The receptor was derived from a young woman in good health. Material: CD4+ T cells sorted from blood. The chain uses TRBV29-1 and TRBJ2-1; D is undetermined. The CDR3 DNA reads as TGCAGCGGTGGCTACAATGAGCAGTTCTTC. Amino acids: CSGGYNEQFF.